Included here is one T cell receptor beta chain sequence, with context. Participants in the exposed group had met a COVID-19 case in the 2 weeks before joining the study. In germline, CDR1 is MGHRA, CDR2 YSYEKL. Trimming left V 4 bases short and J 5 bases short, with 21 bases between. This CDR3 has 17 amino acids. Repertoires were generated with immunoSEQ multiplex PCR, while TCRdb's copy carries only in-frame clones and drops some. The sample holds approximately 300,000 clones, 85% seen once. This specimen comes from a study of blood T cell repertoires in COVID-19. Across the whole study: PBMCs, B-cell-depleted T cells, or T cells provided the cDNA or gDNA that made up the material.

The chain couples TRBV4-1 to TRBJ2-1; tentatively, D is TRBD2 (5 bases). This receptor was obtained from a woman aged 30 to 39 who had been exposed to COVID-19. The sequencing input was PBMCs or T cells enriched from blood (not recorded which). CDR3 DNA: TGCGCCAGCAGCCCTTCACAGACGAGCGGATTAAACAATGAGCAGTTCTTC. Its translation is CASSPSQTSGLNNEQFF.